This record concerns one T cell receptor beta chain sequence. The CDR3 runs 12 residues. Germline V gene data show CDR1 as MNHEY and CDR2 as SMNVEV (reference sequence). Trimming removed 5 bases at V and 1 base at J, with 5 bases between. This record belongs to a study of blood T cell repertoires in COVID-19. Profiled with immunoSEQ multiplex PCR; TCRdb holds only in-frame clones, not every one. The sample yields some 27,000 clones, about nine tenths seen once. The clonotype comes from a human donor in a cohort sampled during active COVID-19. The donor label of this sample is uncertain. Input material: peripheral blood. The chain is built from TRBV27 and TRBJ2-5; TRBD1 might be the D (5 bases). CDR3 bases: TGTGCCAGCAGTAGGGGCCAAGAGACCCAGTACTTC. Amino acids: CASSRGQETQYF.